These T cell receptor beta chains were read from a single sample in a study of CXCR3-negative and CXCR3-positive naive CD8 T cells. With the 5' RACE reads reprocessed, TCRdb shows one record per CDR3 protein and no DNA. This specimen shows roughly 130,000 distinct CDR3 sequences; the ten leading clones hold 0.5% to 0.6%. Sample: naive CXCR3+ CD8+ T cells from blood. The receptors were sampled from a human donor in good health. Some clones in this sample may be carry-over from other donors' samples. Both conserved end residues are part of each CDR3.

v_call: TRBV29-1
j_call: TRBJ2-7
cdr3_aa: CSVARDRVYEQYF

v_call: TRBV29-1
j_call: TRBJ1-1
cdr3_aa: CSVATGEMNTEAFF

v_call: TRBV7-2
j_call: TRBJ2-7
cdr3_aa: CASSILLAAEGEQYF

v_call: TRBV4-1
j_call: TRBJ2-1
cdr3_aa: CASSLITSDPYNEQFF

v_call: TRBV5-6
j_call: TRBJ1-2
cdr3_aa: CASSLLGSDNYGYTF

v_call: TRBV6-2/TRBV6-3
j_call: TRBJ2-1
cdr3_aa: CASSLSGGAYNEQFF

v_call: TRBV29-1
j_call: TRBJ2-7
cdr3_aa: CSVEDSGSEQYF

v_call: TRBV12-3/TRBV12-4
j_call: TRBJ1-2
cdr3_aa: CASSPPQGDYGYTF

v_call: TRBV20-1
j_call: TRBJ1-1
cdr3_aa: CSARSATDGNTEAFF

v_call: TRBV7-8
j_call: TRBJ2-1
cdr3_aa: CASSSSPRGAHNEQFF

v_call: TRBV3-1
j_call: TRBJ2-1
cdr3_aa: CASRQGLAGHNEQFF

v_call: TRBV6-1
j_call: TRBJ2-2
cdr3_aa: CATYVAGEANTGELFF

v_call: TRBV14
j_call: TRBJ2-7
cdr3_aa: CASSPRHTDYEQYF

v_call: TRBV13
j_call: TRBJ2-5
cdr3_aa: CASSFAGDETQYF

v_call: TRBV12-3/TRBV12-4
j_call: TRBJ2-1
cdr3_aa: CASRSGTVDEQFF

v_call: TRBV10-1
j_call: TRBJ2-2
cdr3_aa: CASSDGTSGRLDTGELFF

v_call: TRBV6-5
j_call: TRBJ1-4
cdr3_aa: CASSFLGGKKKLFF